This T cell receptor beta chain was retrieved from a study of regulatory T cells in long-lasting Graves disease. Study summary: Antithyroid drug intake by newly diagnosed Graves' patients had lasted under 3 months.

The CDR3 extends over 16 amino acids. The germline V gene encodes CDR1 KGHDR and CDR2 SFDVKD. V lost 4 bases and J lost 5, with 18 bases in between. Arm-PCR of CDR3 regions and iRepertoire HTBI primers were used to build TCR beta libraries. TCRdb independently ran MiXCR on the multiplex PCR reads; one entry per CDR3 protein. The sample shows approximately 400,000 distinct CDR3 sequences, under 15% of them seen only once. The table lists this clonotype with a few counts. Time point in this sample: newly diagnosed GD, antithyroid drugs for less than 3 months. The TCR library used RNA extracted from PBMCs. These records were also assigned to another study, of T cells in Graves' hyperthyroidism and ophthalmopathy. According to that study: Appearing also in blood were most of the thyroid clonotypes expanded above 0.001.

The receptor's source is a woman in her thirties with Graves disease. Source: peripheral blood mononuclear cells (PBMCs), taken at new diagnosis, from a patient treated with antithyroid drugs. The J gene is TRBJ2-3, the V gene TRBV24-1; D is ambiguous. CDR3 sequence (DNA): TGTGCCACCAGTGACCTTGATATAAGCTCGGGAGATACGCAGTATTTT. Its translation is CATSDLDISSGDTQYF.